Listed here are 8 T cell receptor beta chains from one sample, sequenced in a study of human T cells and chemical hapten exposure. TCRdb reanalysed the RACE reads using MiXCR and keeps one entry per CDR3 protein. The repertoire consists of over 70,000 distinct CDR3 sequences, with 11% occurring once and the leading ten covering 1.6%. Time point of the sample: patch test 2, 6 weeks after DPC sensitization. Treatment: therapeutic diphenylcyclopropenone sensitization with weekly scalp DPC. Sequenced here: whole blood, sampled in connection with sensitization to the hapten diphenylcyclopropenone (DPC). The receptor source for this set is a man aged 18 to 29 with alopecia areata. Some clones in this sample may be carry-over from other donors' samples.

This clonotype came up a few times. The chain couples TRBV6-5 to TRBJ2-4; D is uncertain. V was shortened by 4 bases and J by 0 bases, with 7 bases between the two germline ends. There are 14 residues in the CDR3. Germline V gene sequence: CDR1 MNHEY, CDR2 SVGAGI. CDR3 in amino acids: CASSSGLAKNIQYF. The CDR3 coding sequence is TGTGCCAGCAGTTCCGGCCTAGCCAAAAACATTCAGTACTTC.

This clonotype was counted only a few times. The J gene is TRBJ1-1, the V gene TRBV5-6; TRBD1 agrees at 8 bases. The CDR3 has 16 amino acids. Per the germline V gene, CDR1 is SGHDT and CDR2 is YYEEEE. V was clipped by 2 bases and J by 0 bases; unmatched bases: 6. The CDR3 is CASSLVTGDLNTEAFF. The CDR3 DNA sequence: TGTGCCAGCAGCTTAGTGACAGGGGATCTGAACACTGAAGCTTTCTTT.

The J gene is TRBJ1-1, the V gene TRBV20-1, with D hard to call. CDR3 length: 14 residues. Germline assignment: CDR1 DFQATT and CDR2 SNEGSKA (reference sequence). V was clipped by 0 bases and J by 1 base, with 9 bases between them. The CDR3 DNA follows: TGCAGTGCTAGAGATCGAAAGGGGAACACTGAAGCTTTCTTT. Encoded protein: CSARDRKGNTEAFF.

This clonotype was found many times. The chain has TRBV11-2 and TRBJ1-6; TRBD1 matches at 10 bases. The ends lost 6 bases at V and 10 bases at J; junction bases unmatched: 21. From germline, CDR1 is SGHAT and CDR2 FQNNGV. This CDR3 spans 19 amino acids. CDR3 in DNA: TGTGCCAGCAGGGCATGGCTCCGGGACAGGGGTAGACTAGGGTCACCCCTCCACTTT. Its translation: CASRAWLRDRGRLGSPLHF.

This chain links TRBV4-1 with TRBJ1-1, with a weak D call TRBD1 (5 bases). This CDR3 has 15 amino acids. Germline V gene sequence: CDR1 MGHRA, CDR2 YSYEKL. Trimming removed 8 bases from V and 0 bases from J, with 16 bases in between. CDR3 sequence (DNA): TGCGCCAGCGGGGGAACTAGACGCATGAACACTGAAGCTTTCTTT. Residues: CASGGTRRMNTEAFF.

The CDR3 protein is CASSPRAGSNEQYV. CDR3 in DNA: TGTGCCAGCTCACCTCGAGCGGGAAGTAACGAGCAGTACGTC. The chain links TRBV18 to TRBJ2-7; TRBD2 matches 7 bases. This CDR3 has 14 amino acids. Germline CDR1 KGHSH, CDR2 LQKENI. Trimming removed 3 bases from V and 5 bases from J; junction bases left unmatched: 7.

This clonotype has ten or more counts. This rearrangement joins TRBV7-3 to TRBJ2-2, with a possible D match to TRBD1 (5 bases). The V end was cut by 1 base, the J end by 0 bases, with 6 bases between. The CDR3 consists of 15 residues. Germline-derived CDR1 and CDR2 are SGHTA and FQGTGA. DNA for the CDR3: TGTGCCAGCAGCTTAAGGGGCGCGAACACCGGGGAGCTGTTTTTT. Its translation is CASSLRGANTGELFF.

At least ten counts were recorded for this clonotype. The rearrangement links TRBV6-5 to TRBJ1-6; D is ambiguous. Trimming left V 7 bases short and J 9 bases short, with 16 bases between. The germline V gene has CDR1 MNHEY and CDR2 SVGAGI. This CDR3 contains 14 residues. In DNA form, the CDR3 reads TGTGCCAGCAACCTAGGACTCGTCGGTTCACCCCTCCACTTT. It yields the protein CASNLGLVGSPLHF.